The T cell receptor (beta chain) described here comes from a study of cytomegalovirus exposure and HLA in healthy donors. V lost 5 bases to trimming and J lost 2 bases, with 14 bases between them. This CDR3 is built from 15 residues. Germline CDR1 and CDR2: SEHNR and FQNEAQ (reference sequence). Clones were read by immunoSEQ multiplex PCR, and TCRdb kept only the in-frame ones, dropping some. The sample lists about 130,000 clones; about 88% were seen once. The chain carries TRBV7-9 and TRBJ2-3; D ambiguous. This sequence was found in a man aged 30 to 39 in good health and CMV-seronegative. Sequencing was done on a sample of PBMCs. For the CDR3, the DNA is TGTGCCAGCAGCCCTCGCGGAGACCTCACAGATACGCAGTATTTT. Translating it yields CASSPRGDLTDTQYF. The whole variable domain, filled in from reference TRBV7-9 and TRBJ2-3, reads DTGVSQNPRHKITKRGQNVTFRCDPISEHNRLYWYRQTLGQGPEFLTYFQNEAQLEKSRLLSDRFSAERPKGSFSTLEIQRTEQGDSAMYLCASSPRGDLTDTQYFGPGTRLTVL.